The rows below give T cell receptor beta chains drawn from one sample of a study of response to subunit inactivated influenza vaccine. MiXCR, run by TCRdb on the RT-PCR reads, gives a single entry per CDR3 protein. The sample has hundreds of thousands of distinct CDR3 sequences; around 18% are singletons. The sample here was PBMCs from blood, taken 4 to 6 days after vaccination. The receptor source for this set is a man aged 45-65 years who received an inactivated influenza vaccine. The CDR3 runs from the conserved cysteine through the conserved F or W. D genes are given only for firm matches. Not every row has a clone size; where given, it reads once, few, many or a size class.

>TRBJ1-1|TRBV7-2|TRBD1|.
TGTGCCAGCAGCCCTATAGGGGACAGGGGCACTGAAGCTTTCTTT
CASSPIGDRGTEAFF
>TRBJ2-3|TRBV18|TRBD2|.
TGTGCCAGCTCCCGGACTAGCCCAGATACGCAGTATTTT
CASSRTSPDTQYF
>TRBJ1-6|TRBV5-6|.|few
TGTGCCAGCAGTCGTAGCCAGACCCATTCACCCCTCCACTTT
CASSRSQTHSPLHF
>TRBJ2-5|TRBV4-2|.|few
TGTGCCAGCAGCCAAGATATGGCAACCCAAGAGACCCAGTACTTC
CASSQDMATQETQYF
>TRBJ1-2|TRBV20-1|.|.
TGCAGTGCTATTCCAGGTCTTGGCTACACCTTC
CSAIPGLGYTF
>TRBJ2-2|TRBV28|.|.
TGTGCCAGCAGTTTTTTTCCGTCCCGCAGCCAGGGTCGGGCGAACACCGGGGAGCTGTTTTTT
CASSFFPSRSQGRANTGELFF
>TRBJ2-2|TRBV10-3|TRBD1|many
TGTGCCATCAGACCGGGACAGGCGAACACCGGGGAGCTGTTTTTT
CAIRPGQANTGELFF
>TRBJ2-6|TRBV7-6|TRBD2|.
TGTGCCAGCAGCTCCAGACTAGCGGGGGTTCTGAGGGCCAACGTCCTGACTTTC
CASSSRLAGVLRANVLTF
>TRBJ1-1|TRBV4-3|.|many
TGCGCCAGCAGACAAGATGTGGGGCCGGGCACTGAAGCTTTCTTT
CASRQDVGPGTEAFF
>TRBJ2-7|TRBV18|TRBD1|.
TGTGCCAGCTCAACGACAGGGGGAGGCTACGAGCAGTACTTC
CASSTTGGGYEQYF
>TRBJ2-7|TRBV3-1|.|few
TGTGCCAGCAGCCAAGCCGAAATCTCCTACGAGCAGTACTTC
CASSQAEISYEQYF
>TRBJ2-7|TRBV5-5|.|.
TGTGCCAGCAGCTTAAGGACACCCCCTTCCTACGAGCAGTACTTC
CASSLRTPPSYEQYF
>TRBJ1-2|TRBV29-1|.|.
TGCAGCGTCTGGGGGGGGCGAGGCTATGGCTACACCTTC
CSVWGGRGYGYTF
>TRBJ2-1|TRBV5-1|.|.
TGCGCCAGCGCTCTCCCACTAGAACTCTACAATGAGCAGTTCTTC
CASALPLELYNEQFF
>TRBJ2-7|TRBV29-1|TRBD1|.
TGCAGCGTTGGACAACAGGGGCAAATTTCCGAGCAGTACTTC
CSVGQQGQISEQYF
>TRBJ2-7|TRBV9|TRBD1|few
TGTGCCAGCAGCGTAGAGACAGGGGGTGAGCAGTACTTC
CASSVETGGEQYF
>TRBJ2-1|TRBV6-2/TRBV6-3|TRBD1|many
TGTGCCAGCAGTTACAATCAGGGGGCTTACAATGAGCAGTTCTTC
CASSYNQGAYNEQFF
>TRBJ2-3|TRBV5-5|.|.
TGTGCCAGCAGCGGTATAGTCCCAGATACGCAGTATTTT
CASSGIVPDTQYF
>TRBJ2-1|TRBV7-8|TRBD1|once
TGTGCCAGCAGCACCCCCACAGGGGGCGCCTACAATGAGCAGTTCTTC
CASSTPTGGAYNEQFF
>TRBJ2-1|TRBV5-1|TRBD1|few
TGCGCCAGCAGCTTGGAACAGGGGGGGCAGTTCTTC
CASSLEQGGQFF
>TRBJ2-3|TRBV10-3|TRBD2|few
TGTGCCATCAGTGAGTCGGGGGGGACAGATACGCAGTATTTT
CAISESGGTDTQYF
>TRBJ2-1|TRBV10-3|TRBD2|.
TGTGCCATCAGTGGGTATAGCGGGGGGAATGGTGAGCAGTTCTTC
CAISGYSGGNGEQFF
>TRBJ1-1|TRBV11-2|.|.
TGTGCCAGCAGCTCTAGATTGGGGTTTAACACTGAAGCTTTCTTT
CASSSRLGFNTEAFF
>TRBJ2-5|TRBV7-6|TRBD1|few
TGTGCCAGCAGCGGCAGACCAGGGGGCATGAGAGGAGAGACCCAGTACTTC
CASSGRPGGMRGETQYF
>TRBJ2-6|TRBV20-1|.|.
TGCAGTGCTAGAGCCAGCGCTGGGGCCAACGTCCTGACTTTC
CSARASAGANVLTF
>TRBJ2-5|TRBV3-1|TRBD2|.
TGTGCCAGCAGCCAAACTAGCGGGAGCCAAGAGACCCAGTACTTC
CASSQTSGSQETQYF
>TRBJ1-2|TRBV9|.|.
TGTGCCAGCAGCGTCGCCCTGGGCTATGGCTACACCTTC
CASSVALGYGYTF
>TRBJ2-3|TRBV9|.|few
TGTGCCAGCAGCGCCCCGGGACAATCTTCAGATACGCAGTATTTT
CASSAPGQSSDTQYF
>TRBJ1-5|TRBV12-3/TRBV12-4|TRBD1|.
TGTGCCAGCAAACCGGGACAGGGGGAGAATCAGCCCCAGCATTTT
CASKPGQGENQPQHF
>TRBJ1-6|TRBV19|.|few
TGTGCCAGTAGTACCGGACCGGCAGGGAGGAGTTATTCACCCCTCCACTTT
CASSTGPAGRSYSPLHF
>TRBJ1-6|TRBV20-1|.|many
TGCAGTGCTATGACAGAGATCTATAATTCACCCCTCCACTTT
CSAMTEIYNSPLHF
>TRBJ1-5|TRBV10-3|.|few
TGTGCCATCAGTGAGGGAGGGGCCAATCAGCCCCAGCATTTT
CAISEGGANQPQHF
>TRBJ2-7|TRBV7-2|TRBD1|.
TGTGCCAGCAGCTCCTCGGGACAGAGCCTAGGGGAGCAGTACTTC
CASSSSGQSLGEQYF
>TRBJ2-5|TRBV20-1|.|few
TGCAGTGCTAGGGAGGGGGGGGCTCCGGGGGAGACCCAGTACTTC
CSAREGGAPGETQYF
>TRBJ2-3|TRBV23-1|TRBD1|once
TGCGCCAGCAGACCACTGACAGGGGGCGTGACAGATACGCAGTATTTT
CASRPLTGGVTDTQYF
>TRBJ2-1|TRBV4-3|TRBD2|.
TGCGCCAGCAGCCAAGACCCGCTAGCGGGAGTTGGCAATGAGCAGTTCTTC
CASSQDPLAGVGNEQFF
>TRBJ2-3|TRBV7-2|.|few
TGTGCCAGCAGCCCACCGGGACTTTTAACAGATACGCAGTATTTT
CASSPPGLLTDTQYF
>TRBJ1-3|TRBV6-6|.|few
TGTGCCAGCAGTTACCTAAACACCATATATTTT
CASSYLNTIYF
>TRBJ1-2|TRBV12-3/TRBV12-4|.|many
TGTGCCAGCAGTGATTCTTGGGGAACCTTATGGGACTATGGCTACACCTTC
CASSDSWGTLWDYGYTF
>TRBJ1-2|TRBV20-1|.|.
TGCAGTGCTAGAGATCTTCGTCTAGATGGCTACACCTTC
CSARDLRLDGYTF
>TRBJ2-1|TRBV25-1|TRBD2|.
TGTGCCAGCAGGCCAACTAGCGGGAACTACAATGAGCAGTTCTTC
CASRPTSGNYNEQFF
>TRBJ1-6|TRBV5-6|.|few
TGTGCCAGCAGCTTGCTCCCGATAGACACCCTCCACTTT
CASSLLPIDTLHF
>TRBJ2-1|TRBV19|TRBD1|.
TGTGCCAGTAGTACGGACAGGGGGCGTAATGAGCAGTTCTTC
CASSTDRGRNEQFF
>TRBJ2-2|TRBV6-2/TRBV6-3|TRBD1|.
TGTGCCAGCAGCCCCCGGACAGGGGGGTACACCGGGGAGCTGTTTTTT
CASSPRTGGYTGELFF
>TRBJ2-1|TRBV5-1|.|.
TGCGCCAGCAGCTGGGAGGGACAGTCCCTCGGACAGTTCTTC
CASSWEGQSLGQFF
>TRBJ2-2|TRBV5-1|TRBD1|few
TGCGCCAGCAGCTCAGGACAGGGCCCTCACCGGGAGCTGTTTTTT
CASSSGQGPHRELFF
>TRBJ2-7|TRBV28|.|.
TGTGCCAGCAAGGGCAGAGCAGCTTACGAGCAGTACTTC
CASKGRAAYEQYF
>TRBJ2-3|TRBV5-1|.|.
TGCGCCAGCAGCTTGGCCGGGGTTACCGCGGATACGCAGTATTTT
CASSLAGVTADTQYF
>TRBJ2-1|TRBV20-1|TRBD2|.
TGCAGTGCTAGTGGGACTAGCGGGGATTTCTCCTACAATGAGCAGTTCTTC
CSASGTSGDFSYNEQFF
>TRBJ2-2|TRBV5-1|TRBD2|.
TGCGCCAGCAGGCCTGGGACTAGCGGATTCACCGGGGAGCTGTTTTTT
CASRPGTSGFTGELFF
>TRBJ2-2|TRBV28|.|few
TGTGCCAGCAGTTTACGGAGAATTAGCACCGGGGAGCTGTTTTTT
CASSLRRISTGELFF
>TRBJ1-3|TRBV9|TRBD1|.
TGTGCCAGCAGCGTAGACATGGGGGACAGAACCTTAGGAGGAAACACCATATATTTT
CASSVDMGDRTLGGNTIYF
>TRBJ1-5|TRBV19|TRBD1|.
TGTGCCAGTTCGGACAGGGGGCTAGCTCAGCCCCAGCATTTT
CASSDRGLAQPQHF
>TRBJ1-6|TRBV20-1|.|few
TGCAGTGCTAGAGGGACGCGGTGGACCTATAATTCACCCCTCCACTTT
CSARGTRWTYNSPLHF
>TRBJ2-1|TRBV7-2|TRBD2|.
TGTGCCAGCAGCTTAGCAGCGGGGGGATACAATGAGCAGTTCTTC
CASSLAAGGYNEQFF
>TRBJ1-3|TRBV6-5|TRBD1|.
TGTGCCAGCAGTTACTCGAGACAGGGGGGGTCCGGAAACACCATATATTTT
CASSYSRQGGSGNTIYF
>TRBJ2-5|TRBV20-1|.|.
TGCAGTGCGTCGGGACACTCGTCTTCTCAAGAGACCCAGTACTTC
CSASGHSSSQETQYF
>TRBJ2-1|TRBV29-1|.|few
TGCAGCGTCGAGGCACCGCTCTACAATGAGCAGTTCTTC
CSVEAPLYNEQFF